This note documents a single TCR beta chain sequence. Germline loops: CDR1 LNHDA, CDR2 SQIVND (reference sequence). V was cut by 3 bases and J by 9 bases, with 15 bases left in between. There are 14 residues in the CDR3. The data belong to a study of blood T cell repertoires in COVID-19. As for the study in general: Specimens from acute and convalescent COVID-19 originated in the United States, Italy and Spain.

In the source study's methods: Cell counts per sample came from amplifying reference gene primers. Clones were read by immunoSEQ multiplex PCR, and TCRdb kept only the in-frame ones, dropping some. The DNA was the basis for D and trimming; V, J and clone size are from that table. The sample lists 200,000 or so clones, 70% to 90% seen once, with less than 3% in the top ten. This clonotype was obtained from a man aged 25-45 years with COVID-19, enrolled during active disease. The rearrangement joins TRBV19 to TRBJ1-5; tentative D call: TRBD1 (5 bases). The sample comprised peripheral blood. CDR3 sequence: CASSIGTGPGPQHF. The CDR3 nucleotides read TGTGCCAGTAGTATCGGAACAGGCCCGGGGCCCCAGCATTTT.